This TCR beta chain was sequenced during a study of cytomegalovirus exposure and HLA in healthy donors. The PCR employed 60 Vbeta primers together with 13 Jbeta primers. The repertoire was sequenced with immunoSEQ multiplex PCR; TCRdb's copy has only in-frame clones and lacks some. The table includes about 73,000 clones, roughly 80% detected once. This CDR3 is 16 amino acids long. Germline lookup yields CDR1 LNHNV and CDR2 YYDKDF (reference sequence). V lost 1 base, J lost 0 bases, and 13 bases lay in between. Findings of the study overall: Three CMV-associated chains were confirmed in vitro to be specific for CMV antigens.

Of note for this clone: Its specificity is unknown.

Sequenced input: PBMCs. The chain carries TRBV15 and TRBJ2-7; no definite D call. This sequence originates from a male donor in good health and CMV-seronegative. CDR3 amino acids: CATSRARTTSSYEQYF. The CDR3 bases are TGTGCCACCAGCAGAGCCCGAACTACGAGCTCCTACGAGCAGTACTTC.